This T cell receptor beta chain originates from a study of control samples from healthy donors and cancer patients (dated by TCRdb to 2020 to 2022). Trimming at the junction amounts to 5 bases on V and 4 bases on J, and the germline ends lie 17 bases apart. Looking up the germline V gene (reference sequence) yields CDR1 WNHNN and CDR2 SYGVQD. The CDR3 goes from the cysteine to the phenylalanine over 15 residues. The only DNA kept is the CDR3, 45 bases in frame from the first base. The library was produced with the immunoSEQ multiplex PCR assay. Drawn from immuneACCESS, this table holds only the in-frame rearrangements with V and J called that TCRdb kept. Clones are partly lost; checked studies trace under half to an unresolved V gene and leave the rest unexplained. The sample table lists approximately 160,000 clones, 75% to 95% of them with a count of one. Of the sample, approximately 2% is held by the ten largest clones.

Concerning this clone itself: There is no known antigen for this receptor. Per-base qualities were not stored, and no clone one base away is much larger.

The source is a woman between 35 and 50 years old in good health. The chain employs TRBV10-1 and TRBJ1-2, with TRBD1 as a weak D call on 6 bases. Sequencing used blood. The CDR3 sequence is CASSFPGHRPYGYTF. The sequence in DNA is TGCGCCAGCAGTTTTCCGGGACATAGACCCTATGGCTACACCTTC.